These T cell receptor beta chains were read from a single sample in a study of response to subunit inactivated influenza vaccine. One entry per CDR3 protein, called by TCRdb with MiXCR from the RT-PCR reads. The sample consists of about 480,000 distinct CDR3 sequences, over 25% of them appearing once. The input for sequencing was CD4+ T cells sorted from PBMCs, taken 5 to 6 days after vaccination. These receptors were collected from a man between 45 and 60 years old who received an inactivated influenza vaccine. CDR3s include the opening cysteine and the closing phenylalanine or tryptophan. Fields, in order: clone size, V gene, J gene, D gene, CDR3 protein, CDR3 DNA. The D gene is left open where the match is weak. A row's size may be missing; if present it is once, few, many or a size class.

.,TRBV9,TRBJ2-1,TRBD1,CASSVRGQGDEQFF,TGTGCCAGCAGCGTCAGGGGGCAGGGGGATGAGCAGTTCTTC
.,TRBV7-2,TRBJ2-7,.,CASSLGTRVEYF,TGTGCCAGCAGCCTCGGGACTCGCGTGGAGTACTTC
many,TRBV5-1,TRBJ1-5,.,CASSLGQGGQPQHF,TGTGCCAGCAGCTTAGGGCAGGGTGGACAGCCCCAGCATTTT
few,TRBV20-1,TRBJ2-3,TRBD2,CSASLAGGPNTQYF,TGCAGTGCTAGTCTAGCGGGGGGGCCAAATACGCAGTATTTT
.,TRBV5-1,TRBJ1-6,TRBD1,CASSLDRQDRSSYNSPLHF,TGCGCCAGCAGCTTGGACAGGCAGGACAGGAGCTCCTATAATTCACCCCTCCACTTT
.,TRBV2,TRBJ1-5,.,CASSESADQPQHF,TGTGCCAGCAGTGAGAGCGCCGATCAGCCCCAGCATTTT
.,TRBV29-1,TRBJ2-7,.,CSVVTAQEEAQYF,TGCAGCGTTGTTACCGCCCAAGAAGAAGCGCAGTACTTC
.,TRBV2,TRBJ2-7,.,CASNLRTATYEQYF,TGTGCCAGCAACTTGAGGACAGCCACCTACGAGCAGTACTTC
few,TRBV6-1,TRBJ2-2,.,CASSRSAGGELFF,TGTGCCAGCAGTCGAAGCGCCGGCGGGGAGCTGTTTTTT
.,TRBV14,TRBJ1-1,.,CASSRIRGGAGTTEAFF,TGTGCCAGCAGCCGGATCCGGGGGGGGGCGGGAACTACTGAAGCTTTCTTT
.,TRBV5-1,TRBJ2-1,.,CASSSTPTGIGEQFF,TGCGCCAGCAGCTCGACTCCAACAGGGATTGGCGAGCAGTTCTTC
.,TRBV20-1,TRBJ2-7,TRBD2,CSATGTSGGLSHSYEQYF,TGCAGTGCCACCGGGACTAGCGGGGGCCTAAGTCATTCCTACGAGCAGTACTTC
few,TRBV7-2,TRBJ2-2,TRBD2,CASRTDTGRSTGELFF,TGTGCCAGCAGGACTGACACCGGGAGGTCCACCGGGGAGCTGTTTTTT
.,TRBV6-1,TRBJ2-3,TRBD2,CASSEMWGSGGRSTDTQYF,TGTGCCAGCAGTGAAATGTGGGGTAGCGGGGGGCGTAGCACAGATACGCAGTATTTT
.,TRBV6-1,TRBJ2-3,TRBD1,CASSRRPPGQGAVNTQYF,TGTGCCAGCAGTAGGAGGCCGCCGGGACAGGGGGCCGTGAATACGCAGTATTTT
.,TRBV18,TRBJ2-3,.,CASSRQTGWDTQYF,TGTGCCAGCTCACGGCAGACCGGATGGGATACGCAGTATTTT
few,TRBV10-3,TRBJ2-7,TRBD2,CAITRAGGPREQYF,TGTGCCATCACCAGAGCGGGAGGGCCGAGGGAGCAGTACTTC